A single sample gave rise to the 29 T cell receptor beta chains below, sequenced in a study of monozygotic twins with inflammatory bowel disease (dated by TCRdb to between 2018 and 2021). Library prep was done by 5' RACE. Instrument on record: Illumina HiSeq 2500. The reads underwent TCRdb reprocessing, giving one record for each CDR3 protein sequence and no DNA. The sample's table covers tens of thousands of distinct CDR3 sequences. The top ten clonotypes cover around 7% of the sample. Specimen: blood. The origin of the receptors is a human donor with ulcerative colitis or Crohn's disease, or a healthy co-twin of an affected twin (not recorded which).

This chain connects TRBV20-1 to TRBJ1-1; TCRdb proposes TRBD1, but this gene call is untestable without DNA. This CDR3 contains 15 residues. In germline, CDR1 is DFQATT, CDR2 SNEGSKA (reference sequence). CDR3 sequence: CSARDKWAGSAEVFF.

The chain employs TRBV6-1 and TRBJ2-7; TCRdb indicates TRBD1, and absent DNA this call remains unverified. CDR3 length: 18 amino acids. Germline loops: CDR1 MNHNS, CDR2 SASEGT. Here the CDR3 reads CASSVRIKSDRYSYEQYF.

The chain employs TRBV15 and TRBJ2-5; TCRdb names TRBD1, which stays unverified in the absence of DNA. The V gene's germline CDR1 is LNHNV and CDR2 YYDKDF (reference sequence). The CDR3 has 13 residues. The CDR3 loop reads CATSPGTQETQYF. The full variable domain, with the rest looked up from reference TRBV15 and TRBJ2-5, is DAMVIQNPRYQVTQFGKPVTLSCSQTLNHNVMYWYQQKSSQAPKLLFHYYDKDFNNEADTPDNFQSRRPNTSFCFLDIRSPGLGDTAMYLCATSPGTQETQYFGPGTRLLVL.

The genes are TRBV5-1 and TRBJ2-1. Germline V gene lookup returns CDR1 SGHRS and CDR2 YFSETQ. There are 12 residues in the CDR3. The CDR3 loop reads CASSLGVNEQFF. Drawing the rest from reference TRBV5-1 and TRBJ2-1, the complete variable domain is KAGVTQTPRYLIKTRGQQVTLSCSPISGHRSVSWYQQTPGQGLQFLFEYFSETQRNKGNFPGRFSGRQFSNSRSEMNVSTLELGDSALYLCASSLGVNEQFFGPGTRLTVL.

J is TRBJ2-5 and V is TRBV19. Germline CDR1 is LNHDA and CDR2 is SQIVND (reference sequence). The length of the CDR3 is 15 residues. The CDR3: CASRPNEGYQETQYF.

V and J are TRBV27 and TRBJ2-3; TCRdb outputs TRBD1, but without DNA this stays unchecked. The CDR3 covers 18 residues. Germline CDR1 is MNHEY and CDR2 is SMNVEV (reference sequence). CDR3 in amino acids: CASQRDRGRLAVTDTQYF.

The chain joins TRBV20-1 to TRBJ1-5; lacking DNA, the TRBD1 call made by TCRdb goes unchecked. Germline V CDR1 and CDR2: DFQATT, SNEGSKA (reference sequence). The CDR3 sequence is 13 residues long. The CDR3 region is CSARGRGNQPQHF.

This chain uses TRBV6-1 with TRBJ2-5; TCRdb's assignment of TRBD1 cannot be checked, as there is no DNA. The CDR3 is 12 amino acids. In germline, CDR1 is MNHNS, CDR2 SASEGT. CDR3 sequence: CASSADRSTQYF.

This chain joins TRBV29-1 and TRBJ1-5. CDR1 and CDR2 (germline): SQVTM, ANQGSEA. This CDR3 spans 13 amino acids. The CDR3 sequence: CSVVLDSNQPQHF. The full variable domain, completed using reference TRBV29-1 and TRBJ1-5, is SAVISQKPSRDICQRGTSLTIQCQVDSQVTMMFWYRQQPGQSLTLIATANQGSEATYESGFVIDKFPISRPNLTFSTLTVSNMSPEDSSIYLCSVVLDSNQPQHFGDGTRLSIL.

The chain employs TRBV6-5 and TRBJ1-2; there is no DNA to check the TCRdb D call of TRBD1. Germline CDR1 reads MNHEY; CDR2 reads SVGAGI. The CDR3 has 11 amino acids. CDR3 loop: CASSTGVGYTF.

The CDR3 region is CSARDRGQETQYF. The chain is built from TRBV20-1 and TRBJ2-5; the D gene TCRdb calls, TRBD1, cannot be checked with no DNA. Germline V gives CDR1 DFQATT, CDR2 SNEGSKA (reference sequence). The CDR3 has 13 residues.

The chain carries TRBV7-6 and TRBJ2-7; there is no DNA to check the TCRdb D call of TRBD1. The CDR3 length is 15 residues. Germline CDR1 reads SGHVS; CDR2 reads FNYEAQ. CDR3 sequence reads: CASSPRADRYNEQYF.

The V gene is TRBV5-1, the J gene TRBJ1-1; no DNA is available, so the TRBD1 call from TCRdb remains unchecked. This CDR3 contains 14 residues. Germline CDR1 reads SGHRS; CDR2 reads YFSETQ. CDR3 residues: CASSPKQENTEAFF.

The V and J genes are TRBV12-3 or TRBV12-4 and TRBJ1-2. The CDR3 runs to 17 residues. CDR3 sequence: CASRQTTRSRTNYGYTF.

This sequence joins TRBV12-3 or TRBV12-4 and TRBJ1-6. CDR3 length equals 18 residues. CDR3 in amino acids: CASSLHSPADIYNSPLHF.

The chain employs TRBV20-1 and TRBJ2-1; the D gene TCRdb calls, TRBD2, cannot be checked with no DNA. CDR1 and CDR2 from the germline V gene are DFQATT and SNEGSKA (reference sequence). This CDR3 has 16 residues. CDR3 in amino acids: CSARDFDYPGWDEQFF.

The V gene is TRBV11-2, the J gene TRBJ1-6. The CDR3 is 12 residues long. Germline-derived CDR1 and CDR2 are SGHAT and FQNNGV. The CDR3 spells CASSHTSAPLHF.

The chain joins TRBV3-1 to TRBJ1-1; TCRdb selects TRBD1, and the lack of DNA leaves this call unchecked. Germline values: CDR1 LGHDT, CDR2 YNNKEL (reference sequence). There are 13 residues in the CDR3. The CDR3: CASSTLRDTEAFF.

The V gene is TRBV2, the J gene TRBJ1-2. Germline CDR1 reads SNHLY; CDR2 reads FYNNEI. The CDR3 runs 13 residues. The CDR3 here is CASSVAERGGYTF. The whole variable domain, remainder taken from reference TRBV2 and TRBJ1-2, is EPEVTQTPSHQVTQMGQEVILRCVPISNHLYFYWYRQILGQKVEFLVSFYNNEISEKSEIFDDQFSVERPDGSNFTLKIRSTKLEDSAMYFCASSVAERGGYTFGSGTRLTVV.

V gene TRBV5-1 combines with J gene TRBJ2-3; the D gene TCRdb calls, TRBD1, cannot be checked with no DNA. Per germline, CDR1 SGHRS and CDR2 YFSETQ. CDR3 length equals 14 residues. CDR3 residues: CASAMTGSTDTQYF.

The chain recombines TRBV5-1 with TRBJ1-4; lacking DNA, the TRBD1 call made by TCRdb goes unchecked. Germline-derived CDR1 and CDR2 are SGHRS and YFSETQ. The length of the CDR3 is 15 residues. CDR3: CASSSVGTGFEKLFF.

The rearrangement uses TRBV12-3 or TRBV12-4 and TRBJ2-1; TCRdb selects TRBD1, and the lack of DNA leaves this call unchecked. This CDR3 is built from 17 residues. The CDR3 loop reads CASSSTGAWSEYNEQFF.

The V call is TRBV2, the J call TRBJ1-5. The CDR3 totals 15 residues. Germline CDR1 SNHLY, CDR2 FYNNEI. CDR3 amino acids: CASSEGLNSNQPQHF.

The J gene is TRBJ2-1, the V gene TRBV20-1; TCRdb names TRBD1, which stays unverified in the absence of DNA. The germline V gene has CDR1 DFQATT and CDR2 SNEGSKA (reference sequence). This CDR3 is 15 amino acids long. CDR3: CSAGGPGVEYNEQFF.

V and J are TRBV9 and TRBJ2-1; TCRdb calls TRBD1, which cannot be checked without DNA. This CDR3 region has 15 residues. Germline values: CDR1 SGDLS, CDR2 YYNGEE. CDR3 loop: CASSVGGGTYNEQFF.

V is TRBV6-1 and J is TRBJ1-6; there is no DNA to check the TCRdb D call of TRBD1. Germline V gives CDR1 MNHNS, CDR2 SASEGT. There are 15 residues in the CDR3. CDR3 sequence reads: CASWGQALYNSPLHF.

The chain carries TRBV2 and TRBJ2-7; TCRdb proposes TRBD2, but this gene call is untestable without DNA. The CDR3 has 14 amino acids. CDR1 SNHLY and CDR2 FYNNEI come from the germline V gene. CDR3 residues: CAILSDRALYEQYF.

The chain has TRBV5-1 and TRBJ1-3. CDR1 is SGHRS, CDR2 YFSETQ, per germline. The CDR3 runs to 13 residues. The CDR3 loop is CASNADSGNTIYF.

V and J are TRBV7-2 and TRBJ2-5; the TCRdb call, TRBD2, lacks DNA for checking. CDR3 length: 13 residues. Looked up from germline, CDR1 is SGHTA and CDR2 is FQGNSA. This chain's CDR3 is CASSNYLALEGYF.